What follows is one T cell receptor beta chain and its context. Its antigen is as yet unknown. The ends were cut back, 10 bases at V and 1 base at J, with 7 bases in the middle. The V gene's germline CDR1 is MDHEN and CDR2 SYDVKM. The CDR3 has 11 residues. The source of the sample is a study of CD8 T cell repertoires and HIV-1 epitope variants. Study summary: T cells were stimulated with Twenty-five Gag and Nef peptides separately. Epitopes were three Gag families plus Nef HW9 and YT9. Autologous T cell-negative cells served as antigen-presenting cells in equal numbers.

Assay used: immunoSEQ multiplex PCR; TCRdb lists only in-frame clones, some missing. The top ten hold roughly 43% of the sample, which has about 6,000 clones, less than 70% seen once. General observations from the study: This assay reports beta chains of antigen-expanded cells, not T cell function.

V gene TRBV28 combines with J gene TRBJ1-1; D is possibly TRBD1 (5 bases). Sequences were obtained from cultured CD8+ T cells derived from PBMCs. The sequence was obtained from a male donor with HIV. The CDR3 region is CATTGNTEAFF. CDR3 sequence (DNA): TGTGCCACCACAGGGAACACTGAAGCTTTCTTT.